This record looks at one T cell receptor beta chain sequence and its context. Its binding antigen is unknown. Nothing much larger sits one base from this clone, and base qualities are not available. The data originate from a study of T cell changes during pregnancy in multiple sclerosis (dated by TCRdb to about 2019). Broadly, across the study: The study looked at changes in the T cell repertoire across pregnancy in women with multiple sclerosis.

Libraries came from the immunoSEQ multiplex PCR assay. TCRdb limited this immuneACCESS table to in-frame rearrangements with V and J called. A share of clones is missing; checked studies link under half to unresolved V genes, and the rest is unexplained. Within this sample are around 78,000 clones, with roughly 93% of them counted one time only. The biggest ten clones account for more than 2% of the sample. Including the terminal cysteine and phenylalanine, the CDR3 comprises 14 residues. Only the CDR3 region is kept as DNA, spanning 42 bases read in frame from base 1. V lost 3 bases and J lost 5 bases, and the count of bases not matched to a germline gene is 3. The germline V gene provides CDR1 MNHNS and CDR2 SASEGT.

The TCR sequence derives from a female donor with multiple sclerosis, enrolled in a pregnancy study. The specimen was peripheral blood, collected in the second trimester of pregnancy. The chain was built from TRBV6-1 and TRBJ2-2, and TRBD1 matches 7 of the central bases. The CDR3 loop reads CASSEGQTTGELFF. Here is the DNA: TGTGCCAGCAGTGAGGGACAGACGACCGGGGAGCTGTTTTTT.